This TCR beta chain was obtained from a study of shared clonotypes between healthy human individuals. This clone appeared once. What it recognizes is unknown. CD8 memory was a combination of CD45RO+ cells and CCR7-negative CD45RA+ TemRA cells. The study ran the assay at deep level. Genomic DNA from each subset was divided evenly over several immunoSEQ plates. Sequenced by immunoSEQ multiplex PCR; TCRdb stores in-frame clones only, minus some. The sample comprises fewer than 350,000 clones, around 86% of which are singletons, and around 16% rests with the top ten. Findings and limits, study-wide: Blood was the sole source, and tissue repertoires probably differ.

The CDR3 spans 16 residues. Germline lookup yields CDR1 MNHNY and CDR2 SVGAGI (reference sequence). V was trimmed by 9 bases and J by 0 bases, leaving 17 bases between them. V usage is TRBV6-6 and J usage is TRBJ2-2, with D unresolved. This TCR was recovered from a man between 18 and 35 years old in good health. The material sequenced was memory CD8+ T cells sorted from blood. Indicated subset: CD45RO+ cells pooled with CCR7-negative TemRA cells. DNA of the CDR3: TGTGCCAGTAATCCGGCGGCAGCCGCGAACACCGGGGAGCTGTTTTTT. It encodes CASNPAAAANTGELFF.